Below are 28 T cell receptor beta chains sequenced from a single sample in a study of radiotherapy plus CTLA-4 blockade in lung cancer. Sequenced by immunoSEQ multiplex PCR; TCRdb stores in-frame clones only, minus some. The table shows roughly 32,000 clones, with 60% to 85% occurring only once. Sequenced here: peripheral blood, sampled from a patient treated with radiotherapy plus ipilimumab. The source is a human donor with non-small cell lung cancer that progressed on radiotherapy plus ipilimumab.

This sequence joins TRBV11-2 and TRBJ2-1; 7 bases align to TRBD1. The CDR3 runs to 15 residues. The V and J ends lost 4 bases and 8 bases, in that order; junction bases with no gene match: 11. CDR1 is SGHAT and CDR2 is FQNNGV in the germline V gene. The CDR3, as DNA: TGTGCCAGCAGCTCCTTGACAGGGAGAGGGGATGAGCAGTTCTTC. This codes for CASSSLTGRGDEQFF.

The V and J genes are TRBV28 and TRBJ2-1, with 8 bases that match TRBD2. Per germline, CDR1 MDHEN and CDR2 SYDVKM. The CDR3 spans 14 residues. V dropped 7 bases and J dropped 9; count of bases not matched to a gene: 11. CDR3 residues: CASIPGLVTGEQFF. Written as DNA, the CDR3 is TGTGCCAGCATTCCGGGACTAGTAACGGGTGAGCAGTTCTTC.

This CDR3 is CASSETKWAGDEKLFF. The CDR3 DNA follows: TGTGCCAGCAGTGAAACGAAGTGGGCAGGGGACGAAAAACTGTTTTTT. The rearrangement joins TRBV6-1 to TRBJ1-4; possibly TRBD1 for D (6 bases). V was clipped by 2 bases and J by 8 bases, with 18 bases between them. Germline V gene data show CDR1 as MNHNS and CDR2 as SASEGT. This CDR3 region has 16 residues.

J is TRBJ1-6 and V is TRBV5-4; no firm D call. The germline V gene has CDR1 SGHNT and CDR2 YYREEE (reference sequence). The CDR3 extends over 14 amino acids. The ends were cut back, 7 bases at V and 4 bases at J, with 12 bases in the middle. The CDR3 loop reads CASSIAGYNSPLHF. CDR3 DNA: TGTGCCAGCTCTATAGCGGGGTATAATTCACCCCTCCACTTT. Complete variable domain (other parts from reference TRBV5-4 and TRBJ1-6): ETGVTQSPTHLIKTRGQQVTLRCSSQSGHNTVSWYQQALGQGPQFIFQYYREEENGRGNFPPRFSGLQFPNYSSELNVNALELDDSALYLCASSIAGYNSPLHFGNGTRLTVT.

This chain joins TRBV28 and TRBJ1-1, with D unresolved. The CDR3 is 14 residues long. The germline gives CDR1 MDHEN, CDR2 SYDVKM. Trimming cost V 3 bases and J 1 base, with 9 bases left between them. The CDR3 sequence is CASSLGQENTEAFF. The CDR3 bases are TGTGCCAGCAGTTTGGGTCAGGAGAACACTGAAGCTTTCTTT. Variable domain in full (rest from reference TRBV28 and TRBJ1-1): DVKVTQSSRYLVKRTGEKVFLECVQDMDHENMFWYRQDPGLGLRLIYFSYDVKMKEKGDIPEGYSVSREKKERFSLILESASTNQTSMYLCASSLGQENTEAFFGQGTRLTVV.

J is TRBJ2-5 and V is TRBV5-4, with 9 bases identical to TRBD1. The junction had 7 bases not matched to a gene; V was cut back by 4 bases and J by 3 bases. The CDR3 is 15 residues long. Per germline, CDR1 SGHNT and CDR2 YYREEE (reference sequence). CDR3 DNA sequence: TGTGCCAGCAGCCGACAGGGGGAGGGGAAAGAGACCCAGTACTTC. Translated: CASSRQGEGKETQYF.

In DNA, the CDR3 is TGTGCCAGCAGCCCGGGACAGGCAACCCAAGCTTTCTTT. It yields the protein CASSPGQATQAFF. This sequence joins TRBV7-2 and TRBJ1-1; 8 nucleotides agree with TRBD1. The V gene end was trimmed by 5 bases and the J gene end by 9 bases; junction bases not matched to a gene: 8. Germline lookup yields CDR1 SGHTA and CDR2 FQGNSA. CDR3 length equals 13 residues.

J is TRBJ1-2 and V is TRBV9; the D gene is possibly TRBD1 (5 bases). Germline CDR1 reads SGDLS; CDR2 reads YYNGEE. V dropped 3 bases and J dropped 5 bases, with 23 bases sitting between them. CDR3 length: 17 amino acids. This CDR3 is CASSATALLKAGYGYTF. DNA of the CDR3: TGTGCCAGCAGCGCGACAGCTCTCTTAAAGGCGGGGTATGGCTACACCTTC.

This rearrangement joins TRBV6-5 to TRBJ1-5; the D gene is possibly TRBD1 (5 bases). Germline CDR1 and CDR2: MNHEY and SVGAGI. The V end lost 6 bases, the J end lost 3 bases, and 9 bases lay between the germline ends. The CDR3 runs to 13 residues. CDR3 nucleotide sequence: TGTGCCAGCAGCCAGGGACTCAATCAGCCCCAGCATTTT. Its translation: CASSQGLNQPQHF.

The rearrangement joins TRBV7-2 to TRBJ1-1; D remains unclear. There are 12 residues in the CDR3. CDR1 is SGHTA, CDR2 FQGNSA, per germline. V lost 5 bases to trimming and J lost 8 bases, with 12 bases between them. CDR3 loop: CASSTRAIEAFF. CDR3 DNA sequence: TGTGCCAGCAGCACACGGGCCATCGAAGCTTTCTTT.

The chain uses TRBV5-1 and TRBJ2-7, with D possibly matching TRBD1 (5 bases). The V end was cut by 3 bases, the J end by 3 bases, with 19 bases between. The CDR3 consists of 16 residues. CDR1 and CDR2 (germline): SGHRS, YFSETQ. CDR3 DNA: TGCGCCAGCAGCTACACACAGTGGCAGGGCCGCTACGAGCAGTACTTC. Protein sequence: CASSYTQWQGRYEQYF.

The chain recombines TRBV29-1 with TRBJ2-1; D is possibly TRBD1 or TRBD2 (6 bases each). CDR3 length: 11 amino acids. The V gene's germline CDR1 is SQVTM and CDR2 ANQGSEA. V was clipped by 4 bases and J by 15 bases, with 16 bases between them. CDR3: CSVVWSGAWFF. The CDR3 coding sequence is TGCAGCGTTGTATGGTCGGGGGCGTGGTTCTTC.

This rearrangement joins TRBV6-5 to TRBJ2-5; TRBD1 aligns across 8 bases. The CDR3 totals 15 residues. CDR1 and CDR2 from the germline V gene are MNHEY and SVGAGI. The J segment lost 1 base and the V segment lost 6 bases, leaving 7 bases of the junction unmatched. CDR3 loop: CASRQDRARQETQYF. CDR3 nucleotides: TGTGCCAGCAGACAGGACAGGGCTCGCCAAGAGACCCAGTACTTC.

This clone was picked up one time. V and J are TRBV27 and TRBJ1-3; TRBD1 might be the D (6 bases). The germline gives CDR1 MNHEY, CDR2 SMNVEV (reference sequence). The CDR3 contains 15 residues. The germline V and J ends were trimmed by 2 bases and 3 bases, with 11 bases remaining between them. CDR3 nucleotide sequence: TGTGCCAGCAGTTTACAGGGGTATGGTGGAAACACCATATATTTT. Translated: CASSLQGYGGNTIYF.

This clone came up once. V is TRBV28 and J is TRBJ2-5; perhaps D is TRBD1 or TRBD2 (5 bases each). CDR1 and CDR2 (germline): MDHEN, SYDVKM. V dropped 5 bases and J dropped 5 bases, with 15 bases sitting between them. This CDR3 has 14 residues. The CDR3 reads CASSPGTPEETQYF. CDR3 in DNA: TGTGCCAGCAGTCCCGGGACCCCGGAGGAGACCCAGTACTTC. Looking up the rest from reference TRBV28 and TRBJ2-5 gives the full variable domain: DVKVTQSSRYLVKRTGEKVFLECVQDMDHENMFWYRQDPGLGLRLIYFSYDVKMKEKGDIPEGYSVSREKKERFSLILESASTNQTSMYLCASSPGTPEETQYFGPGTRLLVL.

DNA of the CDR3: TGCGCCAGCAGCTTGGTGACGGGGAGGGAAAACATTCAGTACTTC. Translation gives CASSLVTGRENIQYF. The V gene is TRBV5-1, the J gene TRBJ2-4; 7 nucleotides align to TRBD2. The CDR3 runs to 15 residues. The V segment lost 0 bases and the J segment 5 bases; nucleotides outside the gene matches: 5. Per germline, CDR1 SGHRS and CDR2 YFSETQ.

This clone has a single count. DNA of the CDR3: TGTGCCAGCAGTTACCAGGGTAACGGGGAGCTGTTTTTT. It specifies CASSYQGNGELFF. The V gene is TRBV6-6, the J gene TRBJ2-2; D is possibly TRBD1 (5 bases). Trimming pared 2 bases from V and 7 bases from J, leaving 8 bases between. The length of the CDR3 is 13 residues. The germline V gene has CDR1 MNHNY and CDR2 SVGAGI (reference sequence).

The chain carries TRBV5-4 and TRBJ1-1, with unresolved D. Trimming took 4 bases from V and 2 from J, leaving 12 bases between them. Germline CDR1 reads SGHNT; CDR2 reads YYREEE (reference sequence). This CDR3 has 14 amino acids. For the CDR3, the DNA is TGTGCCAGCAGCACAGCCGGGAAAAACACTGAAGCTTTCTTT. This translates into CASSTAGKNTEAFF.

The rearrangement joins TRBV6-6 to TRBJ2-7; the D is unclear. V was shortened by 2 bases and J by 3 bases, with 8 bases between the two germline ends. Germline loops: CDR1 MNHNY, CDR2 SVGAGI (reference sequence). The CDR3 has 13 residues. The CDR3 loop is CASSYGQNYEQYF. CDR3 bases: TGTGCCAGCAGTTACGGGCAGAACTACGAGCAGTACTTC.

The chain is built from TRBV6-6 and TRBJ2-7; 11 bases fit TRBD1. Looked up from germline, CDR1 is MNHNY and CDR2 is SVGAGI (reference sequence). V was clipped by 4 bases and J by 0 bases; unmatched bases: 2. The CDR3 consists of 15 residues. The CDR3 bases are TGTGCCAGCAGTTTAGGACAGGGGGCCTCCTACGAGCAGTACTTC. Its protein product is CASSLGQGASYEQYF.

The chain recombines TRBV6-4 with TRBJ2-7; 12 bases line up with TRBD1. This CDR3 region has 15 residues. Germline V gene data show CDR1 as MRHNA and CDR2 as SNTAGT. The ends lost 7 bases at V and 5 bases at J; junction bases unmatched: 9. CDR3 sequence reads: CASTIPGQGAHEQYF. For the CDR3, the DNA is TGTGCCAGCACTATTCCGGGACAGGGGGCCCACGAGCAGTACTTC.

The genes are TRBV5-1 and TRBJ2-1; 7 bases map to TRBD2. From germline, CDR1 is SGHRS and CDR2 YFSETQ. The CDR3 covers 15 residues. Trimming took 4 bases from V and 0 from J; bases not matched to a gene: 4. The DNA for the CDR3 is TGCGCCAGCAGCCGGGAGGCGGGCTCCTACAATGAGCAGTTCTTC. Translated: CASSREAGSYNEQFF.

This clone was seen a single time. This chain uses TRBV6-1 with TRBJ1-2; D remains unclear. The CDR3 contains 14 residues. The germline V gene has CDR1 MNHNS and CDR2 SASEGT. Trimming took off 5 bases at V and 5 bases at J, with 15 bases between the two ends. The CDR3 sequence: CASSPRTELYGYTF. CDR3 coding DNA: TGTGCCAGCAGTCCTCGTACAGAACTTTATGGCTACACCTTC.

This rearrangement joins TRBV4-3 to TRBJ2-3; possible D gene TRBD1, 5 bases. Trimming took off 8 bases at V and 0 bases at J, with 12 bases between the two ends. Germline-derived CDR1 and CDR2 are LGHNA and YSLEER. The CDR3 sequence is 14 residues long. CDR3 loop: CASAGAGSTDTQYF. The CDR3 DNA sequence: TGCGCCAGCGCTGGGGCAGGAAGCACAGATACGCAGTATTTT.

This chain uses TRBV4-1 with TRBJ2-3; D is perhaps TRBD2 (6 bases). There are 15 residues in the CDR3. The germline V gene encodes CDR1 MGHRA and CDR2 YSYEKL. Trimming removed 6 bases at V and 6 bases at J, with 19 bases between. DNA for the CDR3: TGCGCCAGCAGGAAGATTTGGGGGGAAGGGGATACGCAGTATTTT. Its protein product is CASRKIWGEGDTQYF.

The rearrangement joins TRBV2 to TRBJ1-5; TRBD1 is a possible D gene (6 bases). Germline lookup yields CDR1 SNHLY and CDR2 FYNNEI. This CDR3 comprises 13 residues. V was trimmed by 5 bases and J by 5 bases, leaving 10 bases between them. This CDR3 is CASSSGTYQPQHF. Written as DNA, the CDR3 is TGTGCCAGCAGTTCCGGGACATATCAGCCCCAGCATTTT.

This rearrangement joins TRBV29-1 to TRBJ2-1; 7 bases are a match to TRBD2. This CDR3 spans 14 amino acids. Trimming removed 3 bases from V and 4 bases from J; junction bases left unmatched: 6. Germline CDR1 reads SQVTM; CDR2 reads ANQGSEA. CDR3 coding DNA: TGCAGCGTTGACGGGCGGGAGACGTACAATGAGCAGTTCTTC. It yields the protein CSVDGRETYNEQFF.

The chain couples TRBV28 to TRBJ2-5, with TRBD2 matching over 11 bases. Germline V lookup: CDR1 MDHEN, CDR2 SYDVKM. V gave up 5 bases and J gave up 5 bases; unmatched junction bases: 13. CDR3 size: 17 residues. The CDR3: CASSLRLAGRLGETQYF. The CDR3 DNA sequence: TGTGCCAGCAGTCTCCGACTAGCGGGACGCCTCGGGGAGACCCAGTACTTC.